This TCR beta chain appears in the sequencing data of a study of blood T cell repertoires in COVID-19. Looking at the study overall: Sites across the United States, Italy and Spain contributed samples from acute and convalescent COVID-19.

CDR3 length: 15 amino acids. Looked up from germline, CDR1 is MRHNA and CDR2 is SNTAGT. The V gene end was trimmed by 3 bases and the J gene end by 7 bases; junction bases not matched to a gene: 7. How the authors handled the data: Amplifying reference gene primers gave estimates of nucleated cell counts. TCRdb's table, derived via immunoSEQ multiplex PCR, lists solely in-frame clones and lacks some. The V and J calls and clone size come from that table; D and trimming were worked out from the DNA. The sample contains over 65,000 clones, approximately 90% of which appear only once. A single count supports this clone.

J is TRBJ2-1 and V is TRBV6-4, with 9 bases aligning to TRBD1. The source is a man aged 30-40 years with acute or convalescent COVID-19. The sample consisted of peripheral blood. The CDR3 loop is CASSEPGQGSNEQFF. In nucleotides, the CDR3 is TGTGCCAGCAGTGAACCGGGACAGGGCTCAAATGAGCAGTTCTTC.